This T cell receptor beta chain was documented in a study of cytotoxic CD8 clonotypes in ibrutinib-treated CLL. About the study: Partial response was seen in about 25 patients and complete response in 2; after median about 68 months, roughly 14 stayed remitted, roughly 12 progressed. Findings and caveats of the study: Higher clonality was seen at ibrutinib response and a return toward baseline at progression.

Genomic DNA in a quantity of about 2.1 micrograms was derived from cryopreserved PBMCs for TCR beta libraries. Deletions cut 6 bases from V and 3 bases from J, with 20 bases between. CDR1 and CDR2 from the germline V gene are SQVTM and ANQGSEA. The CDR3 loop spans 15 amino acids. In regard to this clone: Antigen unknown.

Sequencing was performed with immunoSEQ multiplex PCR; in TCRdb, only in-frame clones are kept and a portion is missing. This sample yields over 120,000 clones, of which about three quarters are seen a single time; 5.1% belongs to the top ten. The genes are TRBV29-1 and TRBJ2-5, with D tentatively TRBD2 (5 bases). The source is a human donor with chronic lymphocytic leukemia. Sequencing used PBMCs, obtained after 24 months of ibrutinib treatment. The CDR3 loop is CSVVLARATKETQYF. Written as DNA, the CDR3 is TGCAGCGTCGTACTGGCGCGGGCTACTAAAGAGACCCAGTACTTC.